The clone carrying this T cell receptor (beta chain) was counted ten times or more. Its antigen is undetermined. This entry comes from a study of neurological immune-mediated disorders. Findings of the study overall: TCR-beta repertoires seemed private in all groups, with no expanded CDR3 amino acid sequences shared. Falling below healthy controls, multiple sclerosis showed the least TCR clonal expansion, while HTLV-1-associated myelopathy showed the most.

The CDR3 is 13 residues long. V lost 4 bases and J 2 bases, leaving 6 bases between the germline ends. Germline V CDR1 and CDR2: MGHRA, YSYEKL. Time point of the sample: longitudinal time-point 3. The unsorted libraries were made from 2 million PBMCs kept at -80 C. Synthesis of cDNA used 5'RACE (with 10-nucleotide random UMIs). TCRdb re-called the 5' RACE reads through MiXCR, storing one row per CDR3 protein. Of more than 100,000 distinct CDR3 sequences listed, approximately 11% are singletons. Sequences were obtained from PBMCs. This receptor was identified in a female donor with HTLV-1-associated myelopathy (HAM/TSP). The V and J genes are TRBV4-1 and TRBJ2-1; no firm D call. CDR3 in amino acids: CASSRAPYNEQFF. CDR3 coding DNA: TGCGCCAGCAGCCGTGCCCCCTACAATGAGCAGTTCTTC.